What follows describes a single T cell receptor (beta chain). Antigen specificity is unknown. Trimming pared 2 bases from V and 4 bases from J, leaving 10 bases between. The CDR3 spans 14 residues. Indicated time point: week 5, during vaccination. The study gave 300 ug of mutant IDH1 20-mer peptide per vaccine dose, with topical imiquimod. This sample was included in a study of a mutant IDH1 vaccine in newly diagnosed glioma. Some clones are missing from TCRdb's copy, which holds only in-frame ones; the method was immunoSEQ multiplex PCR. Of approximately 50,000 clones in the sample, about three quarters are singletons; the top ten hold over 4.5%.

The J gene is TRBJ2-1, the V gene TRBV5-3, with D hard to call. TRBV5-3 is noted as an ORF with a role that remains uncertain. The clonotype was recovered from a man in his fifties or sixties with glioma. Here the sequenced sample was PBMCs, taken from a glioma patient whose treatment included an IDH1 peptide vaccine. The CDR3 loop is CARSFRSTYNEQFF. CDR3 coding DNA: TGTGCCAGAAGCTTCCGCAGTACTTACAATGAGCAGTTCTTC.